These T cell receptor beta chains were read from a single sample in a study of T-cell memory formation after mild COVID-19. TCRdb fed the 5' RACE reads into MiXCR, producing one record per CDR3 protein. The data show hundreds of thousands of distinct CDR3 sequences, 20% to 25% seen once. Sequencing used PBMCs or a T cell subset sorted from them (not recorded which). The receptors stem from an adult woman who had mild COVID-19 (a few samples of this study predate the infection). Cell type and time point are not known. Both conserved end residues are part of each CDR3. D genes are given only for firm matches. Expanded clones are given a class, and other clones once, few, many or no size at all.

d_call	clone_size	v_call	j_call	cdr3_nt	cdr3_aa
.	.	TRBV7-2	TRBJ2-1	TGTGCCAGCAGCTCCACGCACTACAATGAGCAGTTCTTC	CASSSTHYNEQFF
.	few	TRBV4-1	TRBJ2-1	TGCGCCAGCAGCCAAGAGGATCGGGAGACGGCCCACAATGAGCAGTTCTTC	CASSQEDRETAHNEQFF
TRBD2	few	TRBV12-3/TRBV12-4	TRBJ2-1	TGTGCCAGCAGTTCGGCGGGAGTCCAGCAGTTCTTC	CASSSAGVQQFF
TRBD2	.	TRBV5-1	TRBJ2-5	TGCGCCAGCAGCCCCGTAGCGGGGGAAGAGACCCAGTACTTC	CASSPVAGEETQYF
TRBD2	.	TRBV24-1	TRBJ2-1	TGTGCCACCAGTGGTAGCGGGGGAAGCAATGAGCAGTTCTTC	CATSGSGGSNEQFF
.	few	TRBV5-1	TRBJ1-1	TGCGCCAGCAGCCCGACCGGGGCTCCGGGCACTGAAGCTTTCTTT	CASSPTGAPGTEAFF
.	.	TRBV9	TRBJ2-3	TGTGCCAGCAGCGTAGGGGCAGGGTTTGCGGATACGCAGTATTTT	CASSVGAGFADTQYF
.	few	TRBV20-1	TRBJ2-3	TGCAGGACCCGACACACTTCTAGCACAGATACGCAGTATTTT	CRTRHTSSTDTQYF
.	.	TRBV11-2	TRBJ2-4	TGTGCCAGCAGCCCTAGCGCGGTTCGCTCGAAAAACATTCAGTACTTC	CASSPSAVRSKNIQYF
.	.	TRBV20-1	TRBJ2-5	TGCAGTGCTAGGCCCGGGACCGCCCAAGAGACCCAGTACTTC	CSARPGTAQETQYF
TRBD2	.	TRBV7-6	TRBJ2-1	TGTGCCAGCAGCTCTTCTAGCGGGGCAAACAATGAGCAGTTCTTC	CASSSSSGANNEQFF
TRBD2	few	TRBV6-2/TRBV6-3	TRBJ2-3	TGTGCCAGCCTAATTAGCGGGAGCTCTAGCACAGATACGCAGTATTTT	CASLISGSSSTDTQYF
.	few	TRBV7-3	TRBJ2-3	TGTGCCAGCAGCTTAACGTTAAGAGATACGCAGTATTTT	CASSLTLRDTQYF
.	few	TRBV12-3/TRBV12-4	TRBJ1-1	TGTGCCAGCAGTTTAGAGAGCGACACTGAAGCTTTCTTT	CASSLESDTEAFF
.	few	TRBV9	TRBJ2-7	TGTGCCAGCAGCGTCGCAGGGAACACCTACGAGCAGTACTTC	CASSVAGNTYEQYF
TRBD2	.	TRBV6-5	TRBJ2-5	TGTGCCAGCAGTTATGCTAGCGGGAGGGAAGAGACCCAGTACTTC	CASSYASGREETQYF
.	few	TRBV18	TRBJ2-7	TGTGCCAGCTCACCAGATCCGGGCACCTACGAGCAGTACTTC	CASSPDPGTYEQYF
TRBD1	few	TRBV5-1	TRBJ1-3	TGCGCCAGCAGCCCGACAGGGATTGACGGAAACACCATATATTTT	CASSPTGIDGNTIYF
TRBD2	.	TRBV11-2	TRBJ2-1	TGTGCCAGCAGCTCGAGGACTAGCGGGATTGTCAATGAGCAGTTCTTC	CASSSRTSGIVNEQFF
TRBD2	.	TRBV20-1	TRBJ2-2	TGCAGTGCTCCTAGCGGGACAACCGGGGAGCTGTTTTTT	CSAPSGTTGELFF
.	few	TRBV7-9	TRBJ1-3	TGTGCCAGCAGCTTGATGGGAGGTGGAAACACCATATATTTT	CASSLMGGGNTIYF
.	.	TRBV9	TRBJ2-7	TGTGCCAGCAGCGGCGGTGGGGGGGCAGGAGAGCAGTACTTC	CASSGGGGAGEQYF
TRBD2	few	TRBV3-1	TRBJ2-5	TGTGCCAGCAGCCAAGAGCGACTAGCGGGGCAAGAGACCCAGTACTTC	CASSQERLAGQETQYF
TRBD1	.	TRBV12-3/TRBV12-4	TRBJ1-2	TGTGCCGCCTCGGGACAGGGCGATGGCTACACCTTC	CAASGQGDGYTF
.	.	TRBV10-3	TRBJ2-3	TGTGCCATCAGTGGGGGTTCCCGGGACCTAGCCCGGACGCAGTATTTT	CAISGGSRDLARTQYF
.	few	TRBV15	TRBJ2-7	TGTGCCACCAGCAGAGTTCGGGAGTTGGGGGAGCAGTACTTC	CATSRVRELGEQYF
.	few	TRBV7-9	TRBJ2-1	TGTGCCAGCGCACAAGGCTACAATGAGCAGTTCTTC	CASAQGYNEQFF
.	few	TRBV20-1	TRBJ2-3	TGCAGTGCCACGGGACCCACAGATACGCAGTATTTT	CSATGPTDTQYF
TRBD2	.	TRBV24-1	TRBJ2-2	TGTGCCACCACCGCGGGGGGGCTTTTCGGGGAGCTGTTTTTT	CATTAGGLFGELFF
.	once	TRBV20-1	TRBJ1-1	TGCAGTGCTAGAGACCTCAGGGTTAGGAACACTGAAGCTTTCTTT	CSARDLRVRNTEAFF